The sequence of this TCR beta chain was determined in a study of T cells in Graves' hyperthyroidism and ophthalmopathy. Study in general: Peripheral blood draws took place at initial diagnosis, ahead of any treatment. Whole-study results and caveats: Most clonotypes that expanded in the thyroid above 0.001 also showed up in blood. The authors' 13 V-J model separated ophthalmopathy from stable hyperthyroidism.

It was RNA transcripts that yielded the amplified TCR beta CDR3 regions. With the HTBI primer set, the TCR CDR3 went through a first round of RT-PCR. In TCRdb, the multiplex PCR reads were re-called with MiXCR into one record per CDR3 protein. The sample consists of around 270,000 distinct CDR3 sequences, roughly 19% of them appearing once. From germline, CDR1 is MNHNS and CDR2 SASEGT. The CDR3 contains 14 residues. V was trimmed by 6 bases and J by 2 bases, leaving 13 bases between them. Individuals with ophthalmopathy presented a Clinical Activity Score of at least 3, a NOSPECS grade of at least 4 and a duration under 3 months. This clonotype was seen many times. Its antigen is not known.

The sequence came from a man in his fifties with Graves' ophthalmopathy. The sequenced sample was blood. V and J are TRBV6-1 and TRBJ1-1, with a weak D call TRBD1 (5 bases). The DNA of the CDR3 is TGTGCCAGCAGGTACTGGGGGGAAAACACTGAAGCTTTCTTT. Protein: CASRYWGENTEAFF.